One sample yielded the 2 T cell receptor beta chains listed below, sequenced in a study of shared clonotypes between healthy human individuals (dated by TCRdb to about 2020). Libraries were prepared through the immunoSEQ multiplex PCR assay. Imported from immuneACCESS, the table was reduced by TCRdb to in-frame sequences with V and J called. These copies leave out some clones; in studies compared against another copy, an unresolved V gene accounts for under half, and the cause of the remainder is not known. The sample table records over 2 million clones; about nine tenths of these occur just once. The top ten clones comprise about 0.36% of the sample. Source material: naive CD4+ T cells from PBMCs. Reading the label with the study, this specimen's cell subset or site is: CD45RA+ positively selected. These TCRs come from a man aged 18 to 30 in good health. Some clones in this sample may be carry-over from other donors' samples.

The chain carries TRBV30 and TRBJ2-7; 9 nucleotides match TRBD1. Germline CDR1 reads GTSNPN; CDR2 reads SVGIG (reference sequence). The CDR3 is made up of 14 amino acids. The junction had 3 bases not matched to a gene; V was cut back by 2 bases and J by 1 base. Written as DNA, the CDR3 is TGTGCCTGGAGTTATGGGACAGGGTCCTACGAGCAGTACTTC. It yields the protein CAWSYGTGSYEQYF.

The rearrangement joins TRBV27 to TRBJ1-2, with 8 bases matching TRBD1. CDR3 length: 15 residues. CDR1 and CDR2 from the germline V gene are MNHEY and SMNVEV (reference sequence). J lost 3 bases, V lost 5 bases, and 8 bases had no gene match. Here the CDR3 reads CASSDRGLGYYGYTF. The CDR3 DNA sequence: TGTGCCAGCAGTGACAGGGGACTAGGGTACTATGGCTACACCTTC.